The 4 T cell receptor beta chains given below trace back to one sample, sequenced in a study of Ad26.COV2.S vaccination and SARS-CoV-2 variants. Treatment defined: around 19 received Ad26.COV2.S at low or high dose, single or two shots; roughly 5 received placebo; per-sample allocation not given. Sampling took place 63 days after the first vaccine or placebo injection. TCRdb's table, derived via immunoSEQ multiplex PCR, lists solely in-frame clones and lacks some. The sample gives approximately 360,000 clones, 80% to 90% of which show up once; just under 7.5% is in the top ten. Here the sequenced sample was peripheral blood, taken in a trial of Ad26.COV2.S vaccine versus placebo. Receptor source: a person aged 18-65 years who received the Ad26.COV2.S COVID-19 vaccine or a placebo.

The V gene is TRBV19, the J gene TRBJ2-1, with 9 bases matching TRBD2. Trimming took 5 bases from V and 7 from J; bases not matched to a gene: 12. Germline CDR1 is LNHDA and CDR2 is SQIVND (reference sequence). The CDR3 runs to 16 residues. The CDR3 loop reads CASSLIAGVFSNEQFF. The CDR3 region has the DNA TGTGCCAGTAGTCTAATAGCGGGGGTATTCTCGAATGAGCAGTTCTTC.

V and J are TRBV7-3 and TRBJ1-4; no clear D. V was cut by 0 bases and J by 7 bases, with 3 bases left in between. This CDR3 region has 12 residues. Germline assignment: CDR1 SGHTA and CDR2 FQGTGA. CDR3 residues: CASSLTGEKLFF. Written as DNA, the CDR3 is TGTGCCAGCAGCTTAACTGGTGAAAAACTGTTTTTT.

This sequence joins TRBV3-1 (or the pseudogene TRBV3-2) and TRBJ2-7; D tentatively fits TRBD1 or TRBD2 (7 bases each). Germline CDR1 LGHDT, CDR2 YNNKEL (reference sequence). With 3 bases removed from V and 0 bases from J, the gap between germline ends came to 15 bases. The CDR3 is made up of 16 amino acids. The CDR3 region has the DNA TGTGCCAGCAGCCATCCCCAGGGGGGGGGCTCCTACGAGCAGTACTTC. The encoded protein is CASSHPQGGGSYEQYF.

This chain uses TRBV9 with TRBJ1-1, with TRBD1 identical over 10 bases. The germline V gene has CDR1 SGDLS and CDR2 YYNGEE. The ends lost 5 bases at V and 10 bases at J; junction bases unmatched: 14. This CDR3 is built from 15 residues. In DNA, the CDR3 is TGTGCCAGCAGTTCAACCCCGACAGGGGGCGTGAGAGCTTTCTTT. Translated: CASSSTPTGGVRAFF.